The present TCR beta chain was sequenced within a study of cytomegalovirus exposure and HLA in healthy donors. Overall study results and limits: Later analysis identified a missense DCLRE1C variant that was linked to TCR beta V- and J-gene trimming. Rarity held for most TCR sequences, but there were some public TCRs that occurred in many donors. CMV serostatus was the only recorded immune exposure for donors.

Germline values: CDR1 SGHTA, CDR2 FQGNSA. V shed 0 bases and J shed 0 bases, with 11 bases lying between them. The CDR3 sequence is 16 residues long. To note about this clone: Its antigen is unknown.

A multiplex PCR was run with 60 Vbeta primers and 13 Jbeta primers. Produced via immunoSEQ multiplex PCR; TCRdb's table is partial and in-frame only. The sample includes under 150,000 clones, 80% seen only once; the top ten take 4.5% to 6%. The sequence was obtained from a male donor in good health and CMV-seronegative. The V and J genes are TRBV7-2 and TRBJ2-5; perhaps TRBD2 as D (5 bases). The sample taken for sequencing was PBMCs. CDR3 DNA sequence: TGTGCCAGCAGCTTAGCTCTGAGGGCGTACCAAGAGACCCAGTACTTC. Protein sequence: CASSLALRAYQETQYF.